This T cell receptor (beta chain) was found in a study of shared clonotypes between healthy human individuals. Method: immunoSEQ multiplex PCR; TCRdb's copy keeps in-frame clones and lacks some. The table includes approximately 700,000 clones, more than 70% detected once. The table lists this clone with a few counts. V was trimmed by 1 base and J by 2 bases, leaving 12 bases between them. The CDR3 loop spans 16 amino acids. CDR1 and CDR2 (germline): SGHTA, FQGNSA. This TCR was recovered from a woman in her twenties or thirties in good health. The source material was memory CD4+ T cells sorted from blood. Documented subset: CD45RA-negative fraction. V usage is TRBV7-2 and J usage is TRBJ1-5, with TRBD1 as a possible D gene (5 bases). The CDR3 DNA reads as TGTGCCAGCAGCTTAGTTAGCCAGGGACGCAATCAGCCCCAGCATTTT. Translating it yields CASSLVSQGRNQPQHF.